This entry lists 25 T cell receptor beta chains sequenced from one sample in a study of T cell changes during pregnancy in multiple sclerosis. Sequencing used immunoSEQ multiplex PCR; TCRdb keeps in-frame clones, though not all of them. Counted here are some 95,000 clones, over 80% occurring once; the ten biggest clones make up around 2.7%. The sample in question was peripheral blood, obtained in the first trimester of pregnancy. These receptors were collected from a female donor with multiple sclerosis, enrolled in a pregnancy study.

This clone occurred once. The chain has TRBV28 and TRBJ2-7; the D gene is possibly TRBD1 (6 bases). Trimming removed 3 bases from V and 3 bases from J, with 9 bases in between. This CDR3 comprises 13 residues. The V gene's germline CDR1 is MDHEN and CDR2 SYDVKM. The CDR3 here is CASSFTRGYEQYF. The CDR3 DNA reads as TGTGCCAGCAGTTTCACCAGGGGCTACGAGCAGTACTTC.

This CDR3 reads CASSYIFRGGIYEQYF. CDR3 bases: TGTGCCAGCAGTTACATCTTTAGGGGCGGAATCTACGAGCAGTACTTC. This sequence joins TRBV6-5 and TRBJ2-7; tentatively, D is TRBD1 (5 bases). CDR3 size: 16 residues. Germline V gene sequence: CDR1 MNHEY, CDR2 SVGAGI. V was pared by 2 bases and J by 3 bases, with 17 bases between.

The chain employs TRBV28 and TRBJ2-3; 7 bases line up with TRBD2. Losses at the gene ends were 4 bases for V and 6 bases for J; bases not matched to a gene: 10. Germline V CDR1 and CDR2: MDHEN, SYDVKM. This CDR3 is 15 amino acids long. In DNA form, the CDR3 reads TGTGCCAGCAGTTCCCCAGGGAGGGTGGCGGATACGCAGTATTTT. Translation gives CASSSPGRVADTQYF.

The chain recombines TRBV5-4 with TRBJ2-1; 7 bases are a match to TRBD1. Trimming at V came to 4 bases and at J to 7 bases, leaving 11 bases not matched to a gene. Looked up from germline, CDR1 is SGHNT and CDR2 is YYREEE (reference sequence). The CDR3 extends over 15 amino acids. The DNA for the CDR3 is TGTGCCAGCAGCGGAGGACAGGTCAGTTCAAATGAGCAGTTCTTC. Its translation: CASSGGQVSSNEQFF.

The CDR3 coding sequence is TGTGCAAGTCGCTCACCAGCGGGACCGAACACCGGGGAGCTGTTTTTT. Translation: CASRSPAGPNTGELFF. V gene TRBV12-2 combines with J gene TRBJ2-2; TRBD2 was called by the table and not checked on the DNA. TRBV12-2 is described as a pseudogene. The CDR3 runs 16 residues.

This clone has just one count. This chain uses TRBV7-8 with TRBJ2-7; D is possibly TRBD1 (5 bases). Per the germline V gene, CDR1 is SGHVS and CDR2 is FQNEAQ. This CDR3 region has 15 residues. V lost 5 bases and J lost 3, with 17 bases in between. CDR3 bases: TGTGCCAGCAGCCAACAGGCGGTGGACAACTACGAGCAGTACTTC. Its protein is CASSQQAVDNYEQYF.

This chain connects TRBV6-5 to TRBJ2-7; 8 bases agree with TRBD1. V gave up 8 bases and J gave up 5 bases; unmatched junction bases: 2. Per the germline V gene, CDR1 is MNHEY and CDR2 is SVGAGI. The CDR3 is made up of 11 amino acids. The CDR3 loop reads CASGQGDEQYF. Written as DNA, the CDR3 is TGTGCCAGCGGACAGGGAGACGAGCAGTACTTC.

The V gene is TRBV7-6, the J gene TRBJ2-3; 8 bases align to TRBD2. The CDR3 consists of 15 residues. From germline, CDR1 is SGHVS and CDR2 FNYEAQ. With V trimmed by 3 bases and J by 0 bases, 2 bases remained unmatched. CDR3 loop: CASSFGGRSTDTQYF. In nucleotides, the CDR3 is TGTGCCAGCAGCTTCGGCGGGAGGAGCACAGATACGCAGTATTTT.

The chain carries TRBV10-2 and TRBJ2-7; 10 bases align to TRBD2. From germline, CDR1 is WSHSY and CDR2 SAAADI. The CDR3 is 13 residues long. J was trimmed by 6 bases and V by 6 bases; bases with no gene match: 5. Written as DNA, the CDR3 is TGCGCCAGCAGCCAGCGGGAGGGTCGCGAGCAGTACTTC. Translating gives CASSQREGREQYF.

This chain links TRBV7-8 with TRBJ2-7, with 7 bases matching TRBD1. Germline-derived CDR1 and CDR2 are SGHVS and FQNEAQ. The J segment lost 2 bases and the V segment lost 1 base, leaving 5 bases of the junction unmatched. The CDR3 has 15 residues. The CDR3 sequence is CASSLGLDRAYEQYF. CDR3 DNA: TGTGCCAGCAGCTTAGGATTAGACAGGGCCTACGAGCAGTACTTC.

This clone appeared a single time. V usage is TRBV27 and J usage is TRBJ1-5; tentatively, D is TRBD1 (5 bases). CDR1 is MNHEY and CDR2 is SMNVEV in the germline V gene (reference sequence). Between the trimmed V and J ends, which lost 5 bases and 6 bases, there was a span of 17 bases. The CDR3 totals 15 residues. The CDR3 nucleotides are TGTGCCAGCAGTGAAGGGTGGGGGGTTGCTCAGCCCCAGCATTTT. Its protein product is CASSEGWGVAQPQHF.

V is TRBV19 and J is TRBJ2-1, with TRBD1 identical over 8 bases. In germline, CDR1 is LNHDA, CDR2 SQIVND (reference sequence). The CDR3 is made up of 13 amino acids. After removal of 6 bases from V and 5 bases from J, the junction contained 3 bases not matched to a gene. Here the CDR3 DNA reads TGTGCCAGTAGCAAGACAGGGGACAATGAGCAGTTCTTC. Translated, it gives CASSKTGDNEQFF.

This clone was recorded once. The chain combines TRBV7-2 with TRBJ1-3; TRBD1 is a possible D gene (5 bases). The germline V gene encodes CDR1 SGHTA and CDR2 FQGNSA. The CDR3 covers 14 residues. Between the trimmed V and J ends, which lost 5 bases and 0 bases, there was a span of 8 bases. CDR3 in amino acids: CASSPGLSGNTIYF. In DNA, the CDR3 is TGTGCCAGCAGCCCGGGACTCTCTGGAAACACCATATATTTT.

CDR3 nucleotide sequence: TGTGCCACCAGCAGAACTAGCGGCGCGAACACCGGGGAGCTGTTTTTT. It is translated as CATSRTSGANTGELFF. The chain uses TRBV15 and TRBJ2-2, with 8 bases matching TRBD2. The CDR3 has 16 residues. After removal of 2 bases from V and 0 bases from J, the junction contained 2 bases not matched to a gene. Germline loops: CDR1 LNHNV, CDR2 YYDKDF (reference sequence).

V usage is TRBV28 and J usage is TRBJ2-7; 8 bases fit TRBD2. CDR3 length equals 15 residues. With 4 bases clipped from V and 0 bases from J, the junction kept 5 bases outside the gene matches. Per the germline V gene, CDR1 is MDHEN and CDR2 is SYDVKM. The CDR3 sequence: CASSYSGASSYEQYF. CDR3 bases: TGTGCCAGCAGTTATAGCGGGGCGAGCTCCTACGAGCAGTACTTC. The complete variable domain, with remaining parts taken from reference TRBV28 and TRBJ2-7, reads DVKVTQSSRYLVKRTGEKVFLECVQDMDHENMFWYRQDPGLGLRLIYFSYDVKMKEKGDIPEGYSVSREKKERFSLILESASTNQTSMYLCASSYSGASSYEQYFGPGTRLTVT.

The chain has TRBV5-1 and TRBJ1-3; TRBD1 might be the D (5 bases). The germline CDR1 and CDR2 sequences are SGHRS and YFSETQ. CDR3 length: 15 residues. The ends were cut back, 0 bases at V and 4 bases at J, with 11 bases in the middle. This CDR3 is CASSLGPGSGNTIYF. For the CDR3, the DNA is TGCGCCAGCAGCTTGGGGCCAGGGTCCGGAAACACCATATATTTT.

V gene TRBV4-1 combines with J gene TRBJ2-3; D gene uncertain. Germline V gene sequence: CDR1 MGHRA, CDR2 YSYEKL. The V and J ends lost 1 base and 6 bases respectively, with 17 bases between them. The CDR3 consists of 16 residues. In nucleotides, the CDR3 is TGCGCCAGCAGCCAAGGGGTTGCAGGCTCTTGGGATACGCAGTATTTT. Translation gives CASSQGVAGSWDTQYF.

Remarks on this clone: The sample holds other DNA sequences that translate to the same CDR3. The chain combines TRBV13 with TRBJ2-1; D is ambiguous. CDR1 and CDR2 from the germline V gene are PRHDT and FYEKMQ (reference sequence). This CDR3 is built from 12 residues. The V and J ends lost 6 bases and 6 bases respectively, with 9 bases between them. CDR3 sequence (DNA): TGTGCCAGCAGTATTAGCAGCAATGAGCAGTTCTTC. It yields the protein CASSISSNEQFF. The full variable domain, its missing parts supplied by reference TRBV13 and TRBJ2-1, is AAGVIQSPRHLIKEKRETATLKCYPIPRHDTVYWYQQGPGQDPQFLISFYEKMQSDKGSIPDRFSAQQFSDYHSELNMSSLELGDSALYFCASSISSNEQFFGPGTRLTVL.

The chain is built from TRBV7-9 and TRBJ1-3; D remains unclear. CDR3 length: 15 amino acids. V lost 5 bases, J lost 8 bases, and 19 bases lay in between. From germline, CDR1 is SEHNR and CDR2 FQNEAQ (reference sequence). This chain's CDR3 is CASSPWGGRRDTIYF. The CDR3 DNA is TGTGCCAGCAGCCCGTGGGGAGGGAGAAGGGACACCATATATTTT. Complete variable domain (other parts from reference TRBV7-9 and TRBJ1-3): DTGVSQNPRHKITKRGQNVTFRCDPISEHNRLYWYRQTLGQGPEFLTYFQNEAQLEKSRLLSDRFSAERPKGSFSTLEIQRTEQGDSAMYLCASSPWGGRRDTIYFGEGSWLTVV.

The rearrangement links TRBV2 to TRBJ2-5; 10 bases are a match to TRBD1. The V and J ends lost 8 bases and 4 bases, in that order; junction bases with no gene match: 7. Germline CDR1 and CDR2: SNHLY and FYNNEI. CDR3 length: 14 amino acids. The CDR3 DNA reads as TGTGCCAGCCGGGACAGGGGACTTGGAGAGACCCAGTACTTC. This gives the protein CASRDRGLGETQYF.

A few counts support this clone. This sequence joins TRBV7-9 and TRBJ2-7; 7 bases map to TRBD2. The CDR3 has 15 residues. The junction had 11 bases not matched to a gene; V was cut back by 7 bases and J by 2 bases. CDR1 and CDR2 (germline): SEHNR, FQNEAQ (reference sequence). The CDR3 nucleotides read TGTGCCAGCACCCGATCGGGGGACTACACCTACGAGCAGTACTTC. This translates into CASTRSGDYTYEQYF.

The CDR3 here is CASSAAPGLPEAYTQYF. The CDR3 nucleotides are TGTGCCAGTAGTGCGGCTCCGGGACTACCTGAGGCTTATACGCAGTATTTT. The V gene is TRBV19, the J gene TRBJ2-3, with 7 bases aligning to TRBD2. This CDR3 spans 17 amino acids. From germline, CDR1 is LNHDA and CDR2 SQIVND (reference sequence). The trim removed 5 bases at V and 7 bases at J, leaving 18 bases unmatched.

The chain uses TRBV28 and TRBJ2-1, with TRBD2 identical over 9 bases. Germline V gives CDR1 MDHEN, CDR2 SYDVKM. The CDR3 runs 15 residues. V lost 5 bases to trimming and J lost 6 bases; unmatched junction nucleotides: 8. CDR3 in DNA: TGTGCCAGCAGTCAAACCGGGACTAGCTTCAATGAGCAGTTCTTC. It is translated as CASSQTGTSFNEQFF.

V and J are TRBV19 and TRBJ2-7, with 11 bases that match TRBD2. The V gene end was trimmed by 4 bases and the J gene end by 2 bases; junction bases not matched to a gene: 7. Germline V gene sequence: CDR1 LNHDA, CDR2 SQIVND (reference sequence). The CDR3 length is 16 residues. The CDR3 is CASSKTSGIITYEQYF. In DNA form, the CDR3 reads TGTGCCAGTAGTAAGACTAGCGGGATTATCACCTACGAGCAGTACTTC.

J is TRBJ1-3 and V is TRBV25-1; a possible D gene is TRBD1 (5 bases). This CDR3 comprises 15 residues. V lost 3 bases, J lost 4 bases, and 13 bases lay in between. Germline V gene sequence: CDR1 MGHDK, CDR2 SYGVNS. The CDR3 DNA sequence: TGTGCCAGCAGTGACCAACCCGGGGGGGGAAACACCATATATTTT. This sequence encodes CASSDQPGGGNTIYF.